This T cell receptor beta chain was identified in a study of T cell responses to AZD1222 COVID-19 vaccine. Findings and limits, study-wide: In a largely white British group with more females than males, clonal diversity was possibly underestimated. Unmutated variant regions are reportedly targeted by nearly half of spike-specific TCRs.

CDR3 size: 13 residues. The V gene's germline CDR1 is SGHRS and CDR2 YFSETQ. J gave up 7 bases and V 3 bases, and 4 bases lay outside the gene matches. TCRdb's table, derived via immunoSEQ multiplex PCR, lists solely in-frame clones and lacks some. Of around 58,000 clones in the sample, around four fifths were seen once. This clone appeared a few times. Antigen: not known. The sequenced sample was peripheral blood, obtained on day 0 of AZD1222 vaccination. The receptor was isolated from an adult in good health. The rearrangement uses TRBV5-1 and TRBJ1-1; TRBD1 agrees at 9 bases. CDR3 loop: CASSSGTGIEAFF. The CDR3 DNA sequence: TGCGCCAGCAGCTCCGGGACAGGGATTGAAGCTTTCTTT.